What follows are 8 T cell receptor beta chains derived from one specimen sequenced in a study of cytomegalovirus exposure and HLA in healthy donors. The study ran its PCR with 60 Vbeta and 13 Jbeta primers. Clones were sequenced by immunoSEQ multiplex PCR, and TCRdb holds only the in-frame ones, with some missing. In the table there are about 180,000 clones, around 80% of which are singletons. The source material was PBMCs. The receptors were sampled from a girl aged 2 to 10 in good health and CMV-seropositive.

In its sample, this clone was seen once. The chain couples TRBV27 to TRBJ2-3; TRBD2 might be the D (6 bases). Trimming stripped 2 bases from V and 4 bases from J, with 10 bases between. This CDR3 is 14 amino acids long. Looked up from germline, CDR1 is MNHEY and CDR2 is SMNVEV (reference sequence). In nucleotides, the CDR3 is TGTGCCAGCAGTTTACGGGGGAATCCAGATACGCAGTATTTT. This gives the protein CASSLRGNPDTQYF.

The chain uses TRBV14 and TRBJ1-2; D unclear. The length of the CDR3 is 12 residues. V gave up 2 bases and J gave up 7 bases, with 8 bases separating them. The germline V gene encodes CDR1 SGHDN and CDR2 FVKESK. The CDR3 DNA is TGTGCCAGCAGCCAATCCCTACTTGGCTACACCTTC. Amino acids: CASSQSLLGYTF. The full variable domain, with the rest looked up from reference TRBV14 and TRBJ1-2, is EAGVTQFPSHSVIEKGQTVTLRCDPISGHDNLYWYRRVMGKEIKFLLHFVKESKQDESGMPNNRFLAERTGGTYSTLKVQPAELEDSGVYFCASSQSLLGYTFGSGTRLTVV.

V is TRBV11-2 and J is TRBJ1-2; D may be TRBD1 (5 bases). The CDR3 runs to 19 residues. Trimming left V 5 bases short and J 2 bases short, with 27 bases between. CDR1 is SGHAT and CDR2 is FQNNGV in the germline V gene. CDR3 nucleotide sequence: TGTGCCAGCAGCCTTCGTAATTCCATCAGGGTGTTTACAAACTATGGCTACACCTTC. This gives the protein CASSLRNSIRVFTNYGYTF.

The gene calls are TRBV30 and TRBJ1-3; 9 bases agree with TRBD1. After removal of 1 base from V and 4 bases from J, the junction contained 5 bases not matched to a gene. CDR1 GTSNPN and CDR2 SVGIG come from the germline V gene (reference sequence). The CDR3 has 15 amino acids. The CDR3 DNA follows: TGTGCCTGGAGTGCAGAGACAGGGGGAGGAAACACCATATATTTT. As protein: CAWSAETGGGNTIYF.

Remarks on this clone: This specimen includes other DNA sequences encoding the same CDR3. CDR3 protein: CASSITGVSYNEQFF. The CDR3 bases are TGTGCCAGTAGTATTACCGGGGTCTCCTACAATGAGCAGTTCTTC. The rearrangement links TRBV19 to TRBJ2-1, with D tentatively TRBD2 (5 bases). V was trimmed by 3 bases and J by 0 bases, leaving 9 bases between them. CDR1 is LNHDA, CDR2 SQIVND, per germline (reference sequence). The CDR3 is 15 amino acids.

The chain joins TRBV15 to TRBJ1-1; TRBD1 might be the D (6 bases). The germline CDR1 and CDR2 sequences are LNHNV and YYDKDF (reference sequence). The CDR3 has 13 residues. V lost 5 bases and J lost 6, with 13 bases in between. CDR3 sequence: CATSGGGRPEAFF. In nucleotides, the CDR3 is TGTGCCACCAGCGGGGGGGGGCGTCCTGAAGCTTTCTTT.

The chain links TRBV19 to TRBJ2-1, with D possibly matching TRBD2 (7 bases). V lost 6 bases and J lost 2, with 17 bases in between. Looked up from germline, CDR1 is LNHDA and CDR2 is SQIVND (reference sequence). The CDR3 runs to 16 residues. The CDR3 sequence is CASRSRGGMTYNEQFF. CDR3 in DNA: TGTGCCAGTAGATCCAGGGGAGGGATGACCTACAATGAGCAGTTCTTC.

V is TRBV7-7 and J is TRBJ2-5, with D unresolved. The V end was cut by 1 base, the J end by 5 bases, with 8 bases between. The CDR3 length is 13 residues. Germline V gene sequence: CDR1 SSHAT, CDR2 FNYEAQ (reference sequence). CDR3 nucleotides: TGTGCCAGCAGCTTAGGACTGGGTGAGACCCAGTACTTC. Translated, it gives CASSLGLGETQYF.